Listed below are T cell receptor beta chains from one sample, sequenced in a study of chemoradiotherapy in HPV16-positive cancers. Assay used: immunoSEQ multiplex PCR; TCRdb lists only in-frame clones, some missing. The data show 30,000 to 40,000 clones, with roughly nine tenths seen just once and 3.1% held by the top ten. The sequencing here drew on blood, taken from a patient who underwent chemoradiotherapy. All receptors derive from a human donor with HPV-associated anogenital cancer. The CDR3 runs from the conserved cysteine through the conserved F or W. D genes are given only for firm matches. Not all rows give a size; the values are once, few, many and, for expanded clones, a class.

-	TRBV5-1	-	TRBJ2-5	CASSLGKTQYF	TGCGCCAGCAGCTTGGGGAAGACCCAGTACTTC
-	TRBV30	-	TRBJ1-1	CAWSVGGMGSTEAFF	TGTGCCTGGAGTGTTGGGGGCATGGGGAGCACTGAAGCTTTCTTT
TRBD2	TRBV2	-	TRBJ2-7	CASSPGLDLKQYF	TGTGCCAGCAGTCCGGGACTAGACCTCAAGCAGTACTTC
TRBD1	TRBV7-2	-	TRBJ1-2	CASSSFDRVSMGYTF	TGTGCCAGCAGCTCCTTCGACAGGGTTTCTATGGGCTACACCTTC
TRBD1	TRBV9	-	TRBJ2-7	CASSAVPGQGRHEQYF	TGTGCCAGCAGCGCCGTACCGGGACAGGGACGGCACGAGCAGTACTTC
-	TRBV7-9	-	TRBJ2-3	CASRGMGGSTDTQYF	TGTGCCAGCAGGGGTATGGGGGGTAGCACAGATACGCAGTATTTT
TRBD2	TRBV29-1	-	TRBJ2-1	CSVEGLAGSSYNEQFF	TGCAGCGTTGAAGGTCTAGCGGGGAGCTCCTACAATGAGCAGTTCTTC
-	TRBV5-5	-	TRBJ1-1	CASSLVGGRNTEAFF	TGTGCCAGCAGCTTGGTGGGGGGAAGGAACACTGAAGCTTTCTTT
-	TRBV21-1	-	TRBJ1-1	CASILPTRMNTEAFF	TGTGCCAGCATCCTCCCGACCCGGATGAACACTGAAGCTTTCTTT
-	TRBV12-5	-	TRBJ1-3	CASGLNAGNTIYF	TGTGCTAGTGGTTTGAACGCCGGAAACACCATATATTTT
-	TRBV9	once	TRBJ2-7	CASSVRGLGEQYF	TGTGCCAGCAGCGTCCGGGGACTGGGCGAGCAGTACTTC
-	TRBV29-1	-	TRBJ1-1	CSVEESGNAFF	TGCAGCGTTGAAGAATCAGGGAATGCTTTCTTT
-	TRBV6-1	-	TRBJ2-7	CASSEAPTYEQYF	TGTGCCAGCAGTGAAGCGCCAACCTACGAGCAGTACTTC
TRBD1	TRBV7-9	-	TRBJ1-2	CASSPQGAPYGYTF	TGTGCCAGCAGCCCTCAGGGGGCCCCCTATGGCTACACCTTC
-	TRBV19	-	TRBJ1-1	CASSFGGDTEQTEAFF	TGTGCCAGTAGTTTTGGTGGGGATACCGAGCAAACTGAAGCTTTCTTT
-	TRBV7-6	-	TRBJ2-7	CASSLTSYSYEQYF	TGTGCCAGCAGCTTAACCAGCTATTCCTACGAGCAGTACTTC
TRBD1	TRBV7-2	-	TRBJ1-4	CASSPGQGVVGEKLFF	TGTGCCAGCAGCCCGGGACAGGGAGTTGTAGGTGAAAAACTGTTTTTT
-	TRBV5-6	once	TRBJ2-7	CASSLNQGYSYEQYF	TGTGCCAGCAGCTTGAACCAGGGTTACTCCTACGAGCAGTACTTC
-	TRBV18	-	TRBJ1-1	CASSPDLGGGKVSFF	TGTGCCAGCTCACCGGATTTGGGGGGTGGTAAGGTGTCTTTCTTT
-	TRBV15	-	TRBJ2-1	CATSRVSGGTYYNEQFF	TGTGCCACCAGCAGAGTAAGTGGTGGCACCTACTACAATGAGCAGTTCTTC
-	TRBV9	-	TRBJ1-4	CASSESPGATEKLFF	TGTGCCAGCAGCGAATCCCCGGGGGCCACTGAAAAACTGTTTTTT
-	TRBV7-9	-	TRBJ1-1	CASSPLGVGTEAFF	TGTGCCAGCAGCCCGTTGGGGGTAGGCACTGAAGCTTTCTTT
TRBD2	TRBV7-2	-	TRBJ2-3	CASLSGMPTDTQYF	TGTGCCAGCCTTAGCGGGATGCCTACAGATACGCAGTATTTT
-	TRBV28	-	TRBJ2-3	CASSSQTESTDTQYF	TGTGCCAGCAGTTCACAAACAGAAAGCACAGATACGCAGTATTTT
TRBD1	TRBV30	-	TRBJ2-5	CAWSRQGGGQETQYF	TGTGCCTGGAGTCGACAGGGGGGTGGCCAAGAGACCCAGTACTTC
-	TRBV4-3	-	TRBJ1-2	CASSQEGQRNYGYTF	TGCGCCAGCAGCCAAGAAGGACAGAGAAACTATGGCTACACCTTC
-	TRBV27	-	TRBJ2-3	CASSLSRWVTDTQYF	TGTGCCAGCAGTTTATCTCGCTGGGTCACAGATACGCAGTATTTT
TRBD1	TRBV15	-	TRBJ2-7	CATSRGTGEWYEQYF	TGTGCCACCAGCAGAGGGACAGGGGAATGGTACGAGCAGTACTTC
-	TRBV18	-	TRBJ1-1	CASSRPPGGASEAFF	TGTGCCAGCTCACGTCCCCCCGGGGGGGCAAGTGAAGCTTTCTTT
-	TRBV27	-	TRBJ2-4	CASSFGTGGNIQYF	TGTGCCAGCAGTTTCGGGACCGGCGGAAACATTCAGTACTTC
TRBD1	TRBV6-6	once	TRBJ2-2	CASIAGTGRTGELFF	TGTGCCAGCATTGCCGGGACAGGGCGCACCGGGGAGCTGTTTTTT
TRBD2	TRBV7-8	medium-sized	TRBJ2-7	CASSLAGTKSYEQYF	TGTGCCAGCAGCTTAGCCGGGACTAAATCATACGAGCAGTACTTC
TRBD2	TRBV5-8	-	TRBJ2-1	CASSLSGGSMPNEQFF	TGTGCCAGCAGCTTGTCTGGCGGGAGCATGCCCAATGAGCAGTTCTTC
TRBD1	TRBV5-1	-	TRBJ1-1	CASSLAPGQGAVNTEAFF	TGCGCCAGCAGCTTGGCCCCGGGACAGGGGGCCGTGAACACTGAAGCTTTCTTT
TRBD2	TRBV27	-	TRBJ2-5	CASSFRGGRVEETQYF	TGTGCCAGCAGTTTCCGGGGCGGGAGGGTCGAAGAGACCCAGTACTTC
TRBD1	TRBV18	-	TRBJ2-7	CASSTDRGEQYF	TGTGCCAGCTCAACGGACAGGGGCGAGCAGTACTTC
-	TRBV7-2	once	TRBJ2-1	CASSLDGLSFDEQFF	TGTGCCAGCAGCTTAGATGGGCTTAGCTTTGATGAGCAGTTCTTC
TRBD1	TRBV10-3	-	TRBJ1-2	CAISLDRGRDYGYTF	TGTGCCATCAGTCTGGACAGGGGGCGAGACTATGGCTACACCTTC
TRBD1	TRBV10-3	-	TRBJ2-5	CAISHGTEETQYF	TGTGCCATCAGTCACGGGACAGAAGAGACCCAGTACTTC
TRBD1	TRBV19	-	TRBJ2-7	CASSIAGTGNTHPYEQYF	TGTGCCAGTAGTATAGCCGGGACAGGGAATACTCATCCCTACGAGCAGTACTTC
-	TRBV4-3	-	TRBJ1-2	CASSQDQAGILYGYTF	TGCGCCAGCAGCCAAGATCAGGCAGGGATTCTTTATGGCTACACCTTC
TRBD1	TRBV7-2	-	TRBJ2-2	CASSSGTGFTGELFF	TGTGCCAGCAGCTCCGGGACAGGGTTCACCGGGGAGCTGTTTTTT
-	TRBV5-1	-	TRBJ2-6	CASSLEVSGANVLTF	TGCGCCAGCAGCTTGGAAGTCTCTGGGGCCAACGTCCTGACTTTC
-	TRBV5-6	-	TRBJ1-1	CASSLSLANTEAFF	TGTGCCAGCAGCTTATCCTTAGCGAACACTGAAGCTTTCTTT
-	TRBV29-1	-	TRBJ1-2	CSVGVSTDYGYTF	TGCAGCGTTGGGGTCTCCACAGACTATGGCTACACCTTC
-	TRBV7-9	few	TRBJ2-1	CASSLSEGGNEQFF	TGTGCCAGCAGCTTAAGTGAGGGGGGGAATGAGCAGTTCTTC
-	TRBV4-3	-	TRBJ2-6	CASSQESGSGANVLTF	TGCGCCAGCAGCCAAGAGTCCGGCTCTGGGGCCAACGTCCTGACTTTC
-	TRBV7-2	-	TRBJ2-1	CASNPGGLDNEQFF	TGTGCCAGCAACCCCGGGGGGCTAGACAATGAGCAGTTCTTC